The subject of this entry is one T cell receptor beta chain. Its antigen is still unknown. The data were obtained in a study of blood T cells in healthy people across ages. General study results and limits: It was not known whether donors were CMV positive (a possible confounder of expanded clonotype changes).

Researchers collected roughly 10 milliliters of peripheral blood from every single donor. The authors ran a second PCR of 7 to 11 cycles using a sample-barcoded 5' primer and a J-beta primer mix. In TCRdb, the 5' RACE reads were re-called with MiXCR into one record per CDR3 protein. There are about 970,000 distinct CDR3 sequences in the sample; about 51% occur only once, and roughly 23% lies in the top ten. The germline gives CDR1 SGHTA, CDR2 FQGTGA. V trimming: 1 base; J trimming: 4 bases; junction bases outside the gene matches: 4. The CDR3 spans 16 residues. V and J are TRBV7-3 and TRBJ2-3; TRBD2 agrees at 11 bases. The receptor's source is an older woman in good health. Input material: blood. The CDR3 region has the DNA TGTGCCAGCAGCTTAAGATCGGGACTAGCGGCAGATACGCAGTATTTT. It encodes CASSLRSGLAADTQYF.